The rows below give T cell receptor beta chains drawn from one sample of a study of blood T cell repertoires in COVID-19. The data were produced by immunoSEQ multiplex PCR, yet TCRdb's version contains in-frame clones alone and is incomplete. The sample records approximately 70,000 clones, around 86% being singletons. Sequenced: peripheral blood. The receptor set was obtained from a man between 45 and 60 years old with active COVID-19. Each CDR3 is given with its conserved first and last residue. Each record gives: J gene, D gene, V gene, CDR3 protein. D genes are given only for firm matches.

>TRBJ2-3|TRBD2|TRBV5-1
CASSFRGSGTSAGDTQYF
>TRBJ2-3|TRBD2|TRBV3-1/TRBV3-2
CASSQASEEREPTDTQYF
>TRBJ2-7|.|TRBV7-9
CASSILRDGAGDEQYF
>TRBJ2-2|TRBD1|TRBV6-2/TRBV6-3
CASSPRGRTTGELFF
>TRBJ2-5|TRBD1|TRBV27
CASSSRTGVETQYF
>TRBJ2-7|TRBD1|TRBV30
CAWSPPRGRLYF
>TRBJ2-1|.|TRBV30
CAWSVGRNEQFF
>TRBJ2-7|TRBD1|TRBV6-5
CASSKGASLEQYF
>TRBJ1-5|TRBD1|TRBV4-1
CASSPGQRYSNQPQHF
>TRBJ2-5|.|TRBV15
CATKGGAQETQYF
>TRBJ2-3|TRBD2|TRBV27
CASSSRVSGRARTDTQYF
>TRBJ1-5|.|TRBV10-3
CAIRGGGPGGQPQHF
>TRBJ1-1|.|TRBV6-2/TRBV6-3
CASSRRGRDVGNTEAFF
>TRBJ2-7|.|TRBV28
CASSRSYEQYF
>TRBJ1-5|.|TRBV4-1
CASSQEEGGYNQPQHF
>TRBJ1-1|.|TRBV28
CASSLLTEAFF
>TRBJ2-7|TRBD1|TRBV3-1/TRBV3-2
CASSSPGQPYEQYF
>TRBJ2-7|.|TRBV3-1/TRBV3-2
CASSLGLDSYEQYF
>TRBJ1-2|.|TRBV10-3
CATLAGGLIYGYTF
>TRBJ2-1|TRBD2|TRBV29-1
CSVTSREGYNEQFF
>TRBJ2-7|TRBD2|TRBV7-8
CASSTRGLAGGYEQYF
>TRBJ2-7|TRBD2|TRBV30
CAWRVRGGFEQYF
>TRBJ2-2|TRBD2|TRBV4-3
CASSQDGGTGTSGRVRELFF
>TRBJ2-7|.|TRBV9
CASSVGAQGSYEQYF
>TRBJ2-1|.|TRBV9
CASSPRSGSGYEQFF
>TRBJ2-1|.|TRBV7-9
CASSREARGKRVDEQFF
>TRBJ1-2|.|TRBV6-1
CASSEALSTAGYTF
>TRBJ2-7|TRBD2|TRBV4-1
CASSHGGGFGGEYEQYF
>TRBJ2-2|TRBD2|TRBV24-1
CATSDQRENIGELFF
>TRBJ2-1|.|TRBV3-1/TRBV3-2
CASTTGSYNEQFF
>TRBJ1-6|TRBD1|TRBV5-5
CASSFLGQGVGNSPLHF
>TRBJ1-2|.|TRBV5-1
CASSLDPGGDYGYTF